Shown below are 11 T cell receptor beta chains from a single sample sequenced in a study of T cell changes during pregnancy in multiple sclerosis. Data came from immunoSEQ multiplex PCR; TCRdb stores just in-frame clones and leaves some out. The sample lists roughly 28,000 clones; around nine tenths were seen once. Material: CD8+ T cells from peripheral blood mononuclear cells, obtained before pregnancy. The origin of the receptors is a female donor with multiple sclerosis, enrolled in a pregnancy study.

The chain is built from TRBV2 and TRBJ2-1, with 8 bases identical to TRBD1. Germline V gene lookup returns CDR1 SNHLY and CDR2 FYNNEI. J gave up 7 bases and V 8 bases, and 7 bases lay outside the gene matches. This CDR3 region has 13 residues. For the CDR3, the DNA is TGTGCCAGCCCCTCGCAGGGGGCTAATGAGCAGTTCTTC. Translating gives CASPSQGANEQFF.

The CDR3 spells CTSSQDFGCGRNQETQYF. The CDR3 coding sequence is TGCACCAGCAGCCAAGATTTCGGGTGCGGGAGGAACCAAGAGACCCAGTACTTC. The J gene is TRBJ2-5, the V gene TRBV1; the DNA was not compared with TRBD2, the D call given in the table. TRBV1 is deemed a pseudogene. This CDR3 has 18 residues.

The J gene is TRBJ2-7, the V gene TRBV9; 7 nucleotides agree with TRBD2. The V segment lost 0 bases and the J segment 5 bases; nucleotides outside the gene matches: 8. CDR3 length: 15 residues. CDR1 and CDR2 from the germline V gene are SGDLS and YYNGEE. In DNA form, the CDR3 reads TGTGCCAGCAGCGTAGGGCGGGAGAGGGCCCACGAGCAGTACTTC. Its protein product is CASSVGRERAHEQYF.

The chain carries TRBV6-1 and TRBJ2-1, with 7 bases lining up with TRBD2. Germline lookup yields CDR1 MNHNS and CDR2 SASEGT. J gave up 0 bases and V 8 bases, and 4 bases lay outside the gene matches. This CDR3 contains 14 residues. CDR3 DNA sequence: TGTGCCAGCCAGACTAGCATCTCCTACAATGAGCAGTTCTTC. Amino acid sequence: CASQTSISYNEQFF.

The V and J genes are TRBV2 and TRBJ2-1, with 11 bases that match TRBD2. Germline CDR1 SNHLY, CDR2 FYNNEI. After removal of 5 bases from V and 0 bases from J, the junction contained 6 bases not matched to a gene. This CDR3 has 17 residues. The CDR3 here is CASSKTSGIYSYNEQFF. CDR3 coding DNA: TGTGCCAGCAGTAAGACTAGCGGGATTTACTCCTACAATGAGCAGTTCTTC.

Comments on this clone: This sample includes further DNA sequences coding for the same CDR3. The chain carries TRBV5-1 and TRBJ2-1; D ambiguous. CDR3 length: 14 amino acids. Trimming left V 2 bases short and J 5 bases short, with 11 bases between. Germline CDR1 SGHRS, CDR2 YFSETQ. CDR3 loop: CASSLGGGDNEQFF. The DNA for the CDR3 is TGCGCCAGCAGCTTAGGCGGCGGAGACAATGAGCAGTTCTTC.

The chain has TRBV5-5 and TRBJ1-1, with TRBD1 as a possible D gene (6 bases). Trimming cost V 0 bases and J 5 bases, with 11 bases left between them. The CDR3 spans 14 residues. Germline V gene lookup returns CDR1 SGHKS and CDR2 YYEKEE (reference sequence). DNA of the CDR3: TGTGCCAGCAGCTTGGAGTCAGGGGTGACTGAAGCTTTCTTT. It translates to CASSLESGVTEAFF.

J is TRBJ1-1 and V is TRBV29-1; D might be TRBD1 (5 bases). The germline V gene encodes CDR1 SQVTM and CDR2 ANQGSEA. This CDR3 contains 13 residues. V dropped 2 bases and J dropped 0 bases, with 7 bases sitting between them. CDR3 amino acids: CSVEQGMNTEAFF. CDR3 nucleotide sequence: TGCAGCGTTGAACAGGGAATGAACACTGAAGCTTTCTTT.

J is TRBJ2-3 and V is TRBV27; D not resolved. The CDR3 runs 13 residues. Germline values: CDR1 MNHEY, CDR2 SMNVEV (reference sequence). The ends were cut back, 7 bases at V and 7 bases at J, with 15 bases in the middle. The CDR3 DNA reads TGTGCCAGCACCCCCCTGACTGGTCATACGCAGTATTTT. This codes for CASTPLTGHTQYF.

Written as DNA, the CDR3 is TGTGCCAGCAGCTTAAAATCTAACAGTGATTACGAGCAGTACTTC. This translates into CASSLKSNSDYEQYF. V gene TRBV13 combines with J gene TRBJ2-7, with no clear D. Trimming pared 2 bases from V and 4 bases from J, leaving 15 bases between. CDR1 PRHDT and CDR2 FYEKMQ come from the germline V gene (reference sequence). CDR3 length equals 15 residues. The full variable domain, completed using reference TRBV13 and TRBJ2-7, is AAGVIQSPRHLIKEKRETATLKCYPIPRHDTVYWYQQGPGQDPQFLISFYEKMQSDKGSIPDRFSAQQFSDYHSELNMSSLELGDSALYFCASSLKSNSDYEQYFGPGTRLTVT.

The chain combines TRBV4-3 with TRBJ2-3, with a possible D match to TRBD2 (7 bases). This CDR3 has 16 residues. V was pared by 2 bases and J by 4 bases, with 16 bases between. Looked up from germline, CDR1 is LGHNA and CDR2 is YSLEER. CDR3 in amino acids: CASSQSGWEGADTQYF. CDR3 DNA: TGCGCCAGCAGCCAAAGTGGGTGGGAGGGGGCAGATACGCAGTATTTT.